Listed below are T cell receptor beta chains from one sample, sequenced in a study of CD4 T cells in relation to SARS-CoV-2 and coronaviruses. Libraries were prepared by immunoSEQ multiplex PCR; TCRdb keeps only in-frame clonotypes and omits some of them. The sample carries 58,000 or so clones, approximately 90% recorded once. Material: naive CD4+ T cells from PBMCs. Source of these receptors: an adult with COVID-19. Each CDR3 is given with its conserved first and last residue. D genes are given only for firm matches. Clone size appears in some rows only: once, few, many, or a class for an expanded clone.

j_call,clone_size,v_call,d_call,cdr3_aa,cdr3_nt
TRBJ1-1,once,TRBV28,.,CASSASRVWTEAFF,TGTGCCAGCAGTGCAAGCAGGGTTTGGACTGAAGCTTTCTTT
TRBJ2-1,.,TRBV12-5,TRBD2,CASGLGLGTSGSTELNEQFF,TGTGCTAGTGGTTTGGGGCTAGGGACTAGCGGGAGTACAGAGCTCAATGAGCAGTTCTTC
TRBJ2-1,.,TRBV24-1,.,CATSDPDRGPYNEQFF,TGTGCCACCAGTGACCCTGACCGGGGACCTTACAATGAGCAGTTCTTC
TRBJ2-7,.,TRBV19,TRBD2,CASPPKPRDYHYEQYF,TGTGCCAGTCCGCCAAAACCCCGGGACTACCACTACGAGCAGTACTTC
TRBJ1-4,once,TRBV10-3,.,CAVKSREGEKLFF,TGTGCCGTAAAAAGCAGGGAGGGTGAAAAACTGTTTTTT
TRBJ2-7,.,TRBV6-1,.,CASSEALRFSALPYEQYF,TGTGCCAGCAGTGAAGCGCTCCGTTTTTCAGCGTTACCCTACGAGCAGTACTTC
TRBJ1-1,.,TRBV2,TRBD1,CASSGQGGETAFF,TGTGCCAGCAGCGGACAGGGAGGCGAAACGGCTTTCTTT
TRBJ2-1,.,TRBV5-1,.,CASSPGWEFQFF,TGCGCCAGCAGCCCGGGATGGGAGTTTCAGTTCTTC
TRBJ1-4,few,TRBV21-1,.,CASSKGKISTNEKLFF,TGTGCCAGCAGCAAAGGTAAGATTTCAACTAATGAAAAACTGTTTTTT
TRBJ2-7,.,TRBV15,TRBD2,CATSRDQLAGVYEQYF,TGTGCCACCAGCAGAGATCAACTAGCGGGAGTCTACGAGCAGTACTTC
TRBJ1-1,once,TRBV28,.,CASRLNTEAFF,TGTGCCAGCAGACTGAACACTGAAGCTTTCTTT
TRBJ1-2,.,TRBV2,.,CASSSRNSYYGYTF,TGTGCCAGCAGTTCACGTAACTCGTACTATGGCTACACCTTC
TRBJ2-1,once,TRBV7-9,TRBD2,CASSPPGLAGEYNEQFF,TGTGCCAGCAGTCCCCCAGGACTAGCGGGAGAGTACAATGAGCAGTTCTTC
TRBJ2-5,.,TRBV14,.,CASSPLSALETQYF,TGTGCCAGCAGCCCCCTCTCTGCCCTGGAGACCCAGTACTTC
TRBJ1-5,few,TRBV5-6,.,CASSLGGVSNQPQHF,TGTGCCAGCAGCTTGGGGGGTGTTAGCAATCAGCCCCAGCATTTT
TRBJ1-5,.,TRBV2,TRBD1,CASSEANRGLDQPQHF,TGTGCCAGCAGTGAAGCTAACAGGGGGCTGGATCAGCCCCAGCATTTT
TRBJ2-1,.,TRBV5-1,TRBD2,CASSRTAGVPQFF,TGCGCCAGCTCACGGACAGCGGGAGTCCCCCAGTTCTTC
TRBJ1-6,.,TRBV30,.,CAWGRQSLNSPLHF,TGTGCCTGGGGCAGACAGTCCCTTAATTCACCCCTCCACTTT
TRBJ1-5,.,TRBV6-6,.,CASRPDLTGNQPQHF,TGTGCCAGCAGACCGGACCTGACGGGCAATCAGCCCCAGCATTTT
TRBJ1-1,.,TRBV2,.,CASSGALGKMNTEAFF,TGTGCCAGCAGTGGGGCGCTGGGGAAGATGAACACTGAAGCTTTCTTT
TRBJ2-7,.,TRBV3-1/TRBV3-2,.,CASSLGQLEQYF,TGTGCCAGCAGCCTCGGACAGCTCGAGCAGTACTTC
TRBJ2-7,.,TRBV13,.,CASGSTRQPPRGSEQYF,TGTGCCAGCGGATCCACCCGCCAGCCGCCCCGGGGGAGCGAGCAGTACTTC
TRBJ1-1,.,TRBV2,.,CASKAIRGSTEAFF,TGTGCCAGCAAAGCGATCAGGGGTTCAACTGAAGCTTTCTTT
TRBJ2-2,.,TRBV27,.,CASSSVRLTTGELFF,TGTGCCAGCAGTTCCGTTAGGCTGACCACCGGGGAGCTGTTTTTT
TRBJ2-5,.,TRBV6-2/TRBV6-3,TRBD2,CASSSGTSGSQETQYF,TGTGCCAGCAGCTCCGGGACTAGCGGGAGCCAAGAGACCCAGTACTTC
TRBJ2-5,.,TRBV7-9,TRBD1,CASSPRQGRRQETQYF,TGTGCCAGCAGCCCTCGACAGGGAAGGAGGCAAGAGACCCAGTACTTC
TRBJ2-1,once,TRBV4-1,TRBD1,CASSQDVGQGAEQFF,TGCGCCAGCAGCCAAGACGTGGGACAGGGGGCTGAGCAGTTCTTC
TRBJ2-2,.,TRBV9,.,CASSVDINGELFF,TGTGCCAGCAGCGTAGATATTAACGGGGAGCTGTTTTTT
TRBJ1-1,.,TRBV5-6,.,CASSGKGEGSEAFF,TGTGCCAGCAGTGGAAAAGGGGAGGGTTCTGAAGCTTTCTTT
TRBJ2-2,.,TRBV9,TRBD2,CASSVARGSGSSPTGELFF,TGTGCCAGCAGCGTAGCCAGAGGAAGCGGGAGTTCACCCACCGGGGAGCTGTTTTTT
TRBJ2-1,.,TRBV20-1,.,CLSTVYNEQFF,TGCCTCTCGACAGTTTACAATGAGCAGTTCTTC
TRBJ2-7,.,TRBV4-1,TRBD2,CASSQGTSGIIEQYF,TGCGCCAGCAGCCAAGGGACTAGCGGGATTATCGAGCAGTACTTC
TRBJ2-5,.,TRBV19,.,CASSITSSGRETQYF,TGTGCCAGTAGTATTACTAGCAGTGGTCGAGAGACCCAGTACTTC
TRBJ2-7,.,TRBV28,.,CASSLPDSEQYF,TGTGCCAGCAGTTTACCCGACAGCGAGCAGTACTTC
TRBJ2-7,.,TRBV21-1,.,CASSNEFFNRGQYCYEQYF,TGTGCCAGCAGCAACGAATTCTTTAACAGGGGGCAATATTGCTACGAGCAGTACTTC
TRBJ2-1,.,TRBV5-1,.,CASSSGRSWNEQFF,TGCGCCAGCAGCTCTGGGCGGTCTTGGAATGAGCAGTTCTTC
TRBJ1-1,.,TRBV9,.,CASSGLGKMNTEAFF,TGTGCCAGCAGCGGATTAGGGAAGATGAACACTGAAGCTTTCTTT
TRBJ2-7,.,TRBV4-1,.,CASSRPDLRDGGFYEQYF,TGCGCCAGCAGCCGACCTGACCTCCGGGACGGAGGGTTCTACGAGCAGTACTTC
TRBJ2-1,.,TRBV5-4,TRBD2,CASSTTSVSSYNEQFF,TGTGCCAGCAGCACCACTAGCGTGAGCTCCTACAATGAGCAGTTCTTC
TRBJ2-7,few,TRBV28,TRBD1,CASRPIVGRGPSVYEQYF,TGTGCCAGCCGTCCCATTGTAGGCAGGGGGCCCTCTGTTTACGAGCAGTACTTC
TRBJ1-1,once,TRBV10-3,.,CAISRQLNTEAFF,TGTGCCATCAGTCGTCAGCTAAACACTGAAGCTTTCTTT
TRBJ2-7,.,TRBV4-1,TRBD1,CASSQSALGQGFYEQYF,TGCGCCAGCAGCCAATCTGCACTAGGACAGGGGTTCTACGAGCAGTACTTC
TRBJ2-1,.,TRBV6-2/TRBV6-3,.,CASSYLSSPLFDEQFF,TGTGCCAGCAGTTATCTTTCTAGCCCCCTTTTCGATGAGCAGTTCTTC
TRBJ2-5,.,TRBV30,TRBD2,CAWVGLAGGSYF,TGTGCCTGGGTGGGACTAGCGGGAGGATCATACTTC
TRBJ1-3,.,TRBV27,.,CASSPRERGNTIYF,TGTGCCAGCAGTCCGAGGGAACGTGGAAACACCATATATTTT
TRBJ1-6,.,TRBV6-5,TRBD1,CASSQTGFYNSPLHF,TGTGCCAGCAGCCAGACAGGGTTCTATAATTCACCCCTCCACTTT
TRBJ1-6,few,TRBV24-1,TRBD1,CAAGQGGSPLHF,TGTGCCGCGGGACAGGGAGGTTCACCCCTCCACTTT
TRBJ2-7,.,TRBV5-1,.,CASSRRGLAPSYEQYF,TGCGCCAGCAGCCGGCGCGGGCTAGCGCCCTCCTACGAGCAGTACTTC
TRBJ1-6,once,TRBV2,.,CASSRDLEVWNSPLHF,TGTGCCAGCAGTCGGGACCTGGAGGTATGGAATTCACCCCTCCACTTT
TRBJ2-7,.,TRBV28,TRBD1,CASSLDRGYEQYF,TGTGCCAGCAGTCTCGACAGGGGATACGAGCAGTACTTC
TRBJ2-1,.,TRBV24-1,TRBD2,CATSDLRAGAYNEQFF,TGTGCCACCAGTGATTTGAGGGCGGGAGCCTACAATGAGCAGTTCTTC
TRBJ2-5,.,TRBV28,.,CASSFSGYQETQYF,TGTGCCAGCAGTTTTTCGGGATACCAAGAGACCCAGTACTTC
TRBJ2-3,.,TRBV19,TRBD2,CASSVLRSFAGATDTQYF,TGTGCCAGTAGTGTTCTCCGGTCTTTCGCGGGAGCCACAGATACGCAGTATTTT
TRBJ2-7,.,TRBV15,.,CATSRDSQRTASYEQYF,TGTGCCACCAGCAGAGATTCTCAAAGGACAGCGAGCTACGAGCAGTACTTC
TRBJ1-2,.,TRBV7-2,.,CASSLDHSDYGYTF,TGTGCCAGCAGCTTAGATCATTCCGACTATGGCTACACCTTC
TRBJ1-1,.,TRBV7-9,.,CASSLTGTNYEAFF,TGTGCCAGCAGCTTAACCGGGACGAATTATGAAGCTTTCTTT
TRBJ2-1,.,TRBV6-6,TRBD1,CASGDRADEQFF,TGTGCCAGCGGGGACAGGGCTGATGAGCAGTTCTTC
TRBJ2-4,.,TRBV6-1,.,CASSEYPGEGCYF,TGTGCCAGCAGTGAATATCCAGGGGAAGGTTGTTACTTC
TRBJ2-1,once,TRBV6-4,.,CASSSELDSEQFF,TGTGCCAGCAGCTCCGAACTCGACAGTGAGCAGTTCTTC